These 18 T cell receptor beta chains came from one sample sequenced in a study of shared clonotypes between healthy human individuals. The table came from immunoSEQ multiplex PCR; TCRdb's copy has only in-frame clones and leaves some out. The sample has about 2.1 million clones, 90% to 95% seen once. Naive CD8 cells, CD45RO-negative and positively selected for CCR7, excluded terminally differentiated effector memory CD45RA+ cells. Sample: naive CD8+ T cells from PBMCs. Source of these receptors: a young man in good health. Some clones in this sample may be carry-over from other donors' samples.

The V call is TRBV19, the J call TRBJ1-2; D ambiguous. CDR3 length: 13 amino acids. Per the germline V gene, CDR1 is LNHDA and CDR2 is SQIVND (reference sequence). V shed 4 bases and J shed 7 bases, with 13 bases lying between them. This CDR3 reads CASSTYTERGYTF. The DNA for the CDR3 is TGTGCCAGTAGTACCTATACTGAGCGTGGCTACACCTTC.

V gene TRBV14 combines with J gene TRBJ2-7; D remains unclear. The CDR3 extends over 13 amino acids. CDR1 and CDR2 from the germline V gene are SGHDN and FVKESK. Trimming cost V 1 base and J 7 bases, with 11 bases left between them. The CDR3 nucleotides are TGTGCCAGCAGCCAAGTCGCGGTGGTGGAGCAGTACTTC. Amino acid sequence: CASSQVAVVEQYF.

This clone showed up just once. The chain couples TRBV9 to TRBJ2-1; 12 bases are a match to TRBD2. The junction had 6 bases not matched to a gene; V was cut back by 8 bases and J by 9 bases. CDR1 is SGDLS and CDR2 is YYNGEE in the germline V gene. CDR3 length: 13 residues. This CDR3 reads CASSRTSGVEQFF. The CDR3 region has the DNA TGTGCCAGTTCACGGACTAGCGGGGTTGAGCAGTTCTTC.

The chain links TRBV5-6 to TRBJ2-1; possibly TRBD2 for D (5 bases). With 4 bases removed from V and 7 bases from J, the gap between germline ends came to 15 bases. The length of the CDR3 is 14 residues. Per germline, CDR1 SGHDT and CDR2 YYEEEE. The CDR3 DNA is TGTGCCAGCAGCCTACTAGGAGTTGCGAATGAGCAGTTCTTC. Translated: CASSLLGVANEQFF.

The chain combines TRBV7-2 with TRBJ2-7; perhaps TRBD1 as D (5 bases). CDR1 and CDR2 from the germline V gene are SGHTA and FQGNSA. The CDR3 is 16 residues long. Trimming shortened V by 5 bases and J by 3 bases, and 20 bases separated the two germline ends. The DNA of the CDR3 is TGTGCCAGCAGCCCCAGGGATCCCCCTAATATCTACGAGCAGTACTTC. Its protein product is CASSPRDPPNIYEQYF.

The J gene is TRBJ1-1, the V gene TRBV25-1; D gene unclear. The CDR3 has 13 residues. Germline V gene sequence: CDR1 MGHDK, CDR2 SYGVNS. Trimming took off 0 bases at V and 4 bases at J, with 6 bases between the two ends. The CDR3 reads CASSEYRGTEAFF. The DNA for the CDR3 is TGTGCCAGCAGTGAATATCGAGGCACTGAAGCTTTCTTT.

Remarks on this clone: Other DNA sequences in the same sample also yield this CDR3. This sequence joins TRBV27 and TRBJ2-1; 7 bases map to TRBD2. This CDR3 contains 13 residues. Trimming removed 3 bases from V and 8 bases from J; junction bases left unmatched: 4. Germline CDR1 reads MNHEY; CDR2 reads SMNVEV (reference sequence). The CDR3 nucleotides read TGTGCCAGCAGTTTCTTGGGGGGGGATGAGCAGTTCTTC. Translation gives CASSFLGGDEQFF.

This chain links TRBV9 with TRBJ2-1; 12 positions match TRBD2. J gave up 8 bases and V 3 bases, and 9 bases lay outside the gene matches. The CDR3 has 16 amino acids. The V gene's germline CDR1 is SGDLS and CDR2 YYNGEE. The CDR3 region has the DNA TGTGCCAGCAGCGGGAGACTAGCGGGAGAATATTATGAGCAGTTCTTC. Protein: CASSGRLAGEYYEQFF.

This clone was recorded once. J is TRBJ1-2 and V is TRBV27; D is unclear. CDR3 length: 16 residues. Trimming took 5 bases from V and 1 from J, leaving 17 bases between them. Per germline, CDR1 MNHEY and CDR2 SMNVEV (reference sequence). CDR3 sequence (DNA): TGTGCCAGCAGTCCCCGTGTTGCAGGCCATAACTATGGCTACACCTTC. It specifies CASSPRVAGHNYGYTF.

The CDR3 reads CASSFGIGTDTQYF. DNA of the CDR3: TGTGCCAGCAGCTTCGGGATTGGCACAGATACGCAGTATTTT. The chain joins TRBV11-3 to TRBJ2-3; possibly TRBD2 for D (5 bases). The V end was cut by 3 bases, the J end by 1 base, with 8 bases between. The CDR3 totals 14 residues. CDR1 is SGHNT, CDR2 YENEEA, per germline.

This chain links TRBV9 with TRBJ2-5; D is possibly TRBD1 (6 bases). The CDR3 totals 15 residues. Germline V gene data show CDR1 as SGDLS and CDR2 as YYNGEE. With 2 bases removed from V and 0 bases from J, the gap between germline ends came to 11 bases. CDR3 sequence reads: CASSVGAGHQETQYF. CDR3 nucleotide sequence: TGTGCCAGCAGCGTGGGGGCAGGGCACCAAGAGACCCAGTACTTC. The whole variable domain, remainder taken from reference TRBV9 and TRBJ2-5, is DSGVTQTPKHLITATGQRVTLRCSPRSGDLSVYWYQQSLDQGLQFLIQYYNGEERAKGNILERFSAQQFPDLHSELNLSSLELGDSALYFCASSVGAGHQETQYFGPGTRLLVL.

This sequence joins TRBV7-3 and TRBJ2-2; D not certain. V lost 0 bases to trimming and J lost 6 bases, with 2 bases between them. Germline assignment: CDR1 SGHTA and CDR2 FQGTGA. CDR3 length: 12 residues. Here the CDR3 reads CASSLTPGELFF. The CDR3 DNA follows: TGTGCCAGCAGCTTAACCCCCGGGGAGCTGTTTTTT. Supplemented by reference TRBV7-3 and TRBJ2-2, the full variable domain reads GAGVSQTPSNKVTEKGKYVELRCDPISGHTALYWYRQSLGQGPEFLIYFQGTGAADDSGLPNDRFFAVRPEGSVSTLKIQRTERGDSAVYLCASSLTPGELFFGEGSRLTVL.

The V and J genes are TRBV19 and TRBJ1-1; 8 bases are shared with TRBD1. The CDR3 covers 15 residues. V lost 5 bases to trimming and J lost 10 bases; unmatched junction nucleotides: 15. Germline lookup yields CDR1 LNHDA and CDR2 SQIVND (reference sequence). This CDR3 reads CASSRTGQGLSSAFF. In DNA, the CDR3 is TGTGCCAGTAGTCGAACCGGACAGGGATTATCTTCAGCTTTCTTT. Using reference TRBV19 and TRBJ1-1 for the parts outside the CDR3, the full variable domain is DGGITQSPKYLFRKEGQNVTLSCEQNLNHDAMYWYRQDPGQGLRLIYYSQIVNDFQKGDIAEGYSVSREKKESFPLTVTSAQKNPTAFYLCASSRTGQGLSSAFFGQGTRLTVV.

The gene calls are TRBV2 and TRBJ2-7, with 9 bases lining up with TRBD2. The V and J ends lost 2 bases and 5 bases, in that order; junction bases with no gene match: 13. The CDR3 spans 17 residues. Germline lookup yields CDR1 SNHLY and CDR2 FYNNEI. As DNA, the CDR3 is TGTGCCAGCAGTGAACTGAACCTCGGGACTAGCTTGGACGAGCAGTACTTC. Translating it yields CASSELNLGTSLDEQYF.

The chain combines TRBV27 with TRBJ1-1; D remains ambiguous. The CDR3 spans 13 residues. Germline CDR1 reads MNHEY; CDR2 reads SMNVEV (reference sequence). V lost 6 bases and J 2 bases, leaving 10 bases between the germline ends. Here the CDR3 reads CASSILGNTEAFF. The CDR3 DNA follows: TGTGCCAGCAGCATACTGGGAAACACTGAAGCTTTCTTT.

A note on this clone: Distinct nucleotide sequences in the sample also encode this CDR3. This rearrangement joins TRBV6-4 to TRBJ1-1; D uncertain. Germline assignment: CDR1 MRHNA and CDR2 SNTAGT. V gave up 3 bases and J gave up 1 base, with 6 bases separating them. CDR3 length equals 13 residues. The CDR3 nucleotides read TGTGCCAGCAGTGAAACCGGGAACACTGAAGCTTTCTTT. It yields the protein CASSETGNTEAFF.

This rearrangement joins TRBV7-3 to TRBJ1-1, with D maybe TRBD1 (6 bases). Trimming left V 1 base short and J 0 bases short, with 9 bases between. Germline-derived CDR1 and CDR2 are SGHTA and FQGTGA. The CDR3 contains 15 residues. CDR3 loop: CASSLKGGMNTEAFF. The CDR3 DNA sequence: TGTGCCAGCAGCTTAAAGGGGGGTATGAACACTGAAGCTTTCTTT.

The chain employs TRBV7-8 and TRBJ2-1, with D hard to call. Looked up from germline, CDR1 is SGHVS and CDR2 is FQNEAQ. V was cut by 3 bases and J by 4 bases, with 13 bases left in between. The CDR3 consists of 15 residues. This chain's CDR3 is CASSFWRMSYNEQFF. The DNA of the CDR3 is TGTGCCAGCAGCTTTTGGAGAATGTCGTACAATGAGCAGTTCTTC. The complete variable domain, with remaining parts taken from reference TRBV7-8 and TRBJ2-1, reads GAGVSQSPRYKVAKRGQDVALRCDPISGHVSLFWYQQALGQGPEFLTYFQNEAQLDKSGLPSDRFFAERPEGSVSTLKIQRTQQEDSAVYLCASSFWRMSYNEQFFGPGTRLTVL.